The next 8 T cell receptor beta chains were all read from a single sample in a study of a mutant IDH1 vaccine in newly diagnosed glioma. Antigen specificity for these receptors is unknown. Profiling relied on immunoSEQ multiplex PCR, and the TCRdb table lists in-frame clones only, not all of them. This sample yields 25,000 to 30,000 clones, of which roughly 80% are seen a single time; approximately 15% belongs to the top ten. Time point meaning: week 23, last vaccination. The content of each vaccine dose was 300 ug of mutant IDH1 20-mer peptide, and topical imiquimod accompanied it. The sequencing used PBMCs, collected from a glioma patient whose treatment included an IDH1 peptide vaccine. The receptors originated from a woman aged 25 to 45 with glioma.

There are a few counts of this clone. The chain is built from TRBV18 and TRBJ2-7; 7 nucleotides match TRBD1. Per the germline V gene, CDR1 is KGHSH and CDR2 is LQKENI. CDR3 length equals 15 residues. Trimming removed 5 bases from V and 9 bases from J; junction bases left unmatched: 16. CDR3 region: CASSTESAQGVGQYF. CDR3 nucleotide sequence: TGTGCCAGCTCAACCGAATCGGCCCAGGGGGTCGGGCAGTACTTC.

The chain joins TRBV13 to TRBJ1-4; perhaps TRBD1 as D (6 bases). The CDR3 is 13 residues long. Germline V lookup: CDR1 PRHDT, CDR2 FYEKMQ (reference sequence). Trimming pared 1 base from V and 8 bases from J, leaving 8 bases between. DNA of the CDR3: TGTGCCAGCAGCTTAGAGGGGGGCGAAAAACTGTTTTTT. Its translation: CASSLEGGEKLFF.

This chain links TRBV4-2 with TRBJ1-1; D unresolved. Germline CDR1 is LGHNA and CDR2 is YNFKEQ. The CDR3 spans 12 residues. Trimming removed 6 bases from V and 5 bases from J, with 10 bases in between. The CDR3 nucleotides read TGTGCCAGCAGTCCCAGTGGAACTGAAGCTTTCTTT. This gives the protein CASSPSGTEAFF.

This clone was seen more than once but under ten times. The chain combines TRBV10-2 with TRBJ1-1, with 8 bases aligning to TRBD1. This CDR3 is 14 amino acids long. Germline values: CDR1 WSHSY, CDR2 SAAADI. V dropped 6 bases and J dropped 1; count of bases not matched to a gene: 4. The CDR3: CASRADRGNTEAFF. In nucleotides, the CDR3 is TGCGCCAGCAGGGCAGACAGGGGGAACACTGAAGCTTTCTTT.

The rearrangement joins TRBV4-2 to TRBJ1-6, with unresolved D. The V gene's germline CDR1 is LGHNA and CDR2 YNFKEQ. The V and J ends lost 0 bases and 12 bases respectively, with 9 bases between them. This CDR3 contains 13 residues. Written as DNA, the CDR3 is TGTGCCAGCAGCCAAGATCTCGGAGGACCCCTCCACTTT. This encodes CASSQDLGGPLHF.

The chain has TRBV6-1 and TRBJ1-5; D remains unclear. Germline V lookup: CDR1 MNHNS, CDR2 SASEGT. Deletions cut 4 bases from V and 4 bases from J, with 11 bases between. The CDR3 is 14 amino acids. This CDR3 reads CASSAEGGNQPQHF. CDR3 nucleotide sequence: TGTGCCAGCAGTGCAGAGGGTGGTAATCAGCCCCAGCATTTT.

V is TRBV2 and J is TRBJ1-1; possibly TRBD1 for D (5 bases). V lost 8 bases and J lost 8, with 18 bases in between. Germline CDR1 and CDR2: SNHLY and FYNNEI. This CDR3 has 13 residues. The CDR3 region has the DNA TGTGCCAGCGGGTCGGTGGGGGTGGTGGAAGCTTTCTTT. It codes for CASGSVGVVEAFF.

This chain uses TRBV5-1 with TRBJ1-1; D call uncertain. The CDR3 totals 14 residues. From germline, CDR1 is SGHRS and CDR2 YFSETQ. The V gene lost 0 bases and the J gene lost 5 bases, with 11 bases spanning the gap. The CDR3 nucleotides are TGCGCCAGCAGCTTGGGAGGGAGTTGGACTGAAGCTTTCTTT. This encodes CASSLGGSWTEAFF.